This TCR beta chain was sequenced during a study of shared clonotypes between healthy human individuals. Caucasian adults residing in Nashville, Tennessee made up all the donors. The CDR3 length is 17 residues. The germline V gene encodes CDR1 ENHRY and CDR2 SYGVKD. The J segment lost 1 base and the V segment lost 8 bases, leaving 12 bases of the junction unmatched. Sequencing used immunoSEQ multiplex PCR; TCRdb keeps in-frame clones, though not all of them. The sample contains over a million clones, approximately 98% of which appear only once. The clonotype originates from a man aged 25-40 years in good health. Input material: naive CD4+ T cells sorted from blood. Subset specified: CD45RA+ positively selected. V usage is TRBV10-3 and J usage is TRBJ2-3; 10 bases are a match to TRBD2. In DNA form, the CDR3 reads TGTGCCATCGCCTCAGCTAGCGGGAGTTCGGGCACAGATACGCAGTATTTT. This sequence encodes CAIASASGSSGTDTQYF.